This T cell receptor beta chain was found in a study of control samples from healthy donors and cancer patients. The junction had 6 bases not matched to a gene; V was cut back by 2 bases and J by 7 bases. Germline values: CDR1 MNHEY, CDR2 SVGEGT. The CDR3 is 15 amino acids. This clone was counted once. Profiled with immunoSEQ multiplex PCR; TCRdb holds only in-frame clones, not every one. The sample yields around 120,000 clones, more than 85% seen once. The V gene is TRBV6-2 or TRBV6-3, the J gene TRBJ2-1, with 9 bases aligning to TRBD2. Sample: PBMCs. This clonotype was obtained from a man in his fifties with head and neck cancer. CDR3 bases: TGTGCCAGCAGTTACGGCGGGGGGGGCCGAAATGAGCAGTTCTTC. Its protein product is CASSYGGGGRNEQFF.